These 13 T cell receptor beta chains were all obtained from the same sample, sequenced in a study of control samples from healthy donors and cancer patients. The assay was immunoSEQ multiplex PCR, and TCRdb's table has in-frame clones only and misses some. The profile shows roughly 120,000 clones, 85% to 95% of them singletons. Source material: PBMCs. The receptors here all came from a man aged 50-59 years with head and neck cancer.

CDR3 loop: CASSQVLAGPDTQYF. The CDR3 coding sequence is TGTGCCAGCAGCCAAGTACTAGCAGGACCAGATACGCAGTATTTT. The chain links TRBV3-1 (or the pseudogene TRBV3-2) to TRBJ2-3, with D tentatively TRBD2 (6 bases). The ends were cut back, 1 base at V and 4 bases at J, with 12 bases in the middle. Germline loops: CDR1 LGHDT, CDR2 YNNKEL (reference sequence). The CDR3 runs 15 residues.

The CDR3 protein is CASSIDRGGLGEQFF. The DNA for the CDR3 is TGTGCCAGTAGTATAGATCGGGGGGGGCTGGGTGAGCAGTTCTTC. This sequence joins TRBV19 and TRBJ2-1, with 8 bases that match TRBD2. V shed 0 bases, J shed 9 bases, and the junction held 7 bases outside the gene matches. Germline CDR1 reads LNHDA; CDR2 reads SQIVND (reference sequence). The CDR3 spans 15 residues. Looking up the rest from reference TRBV19 and TRBJ2-1 gives the full variable domain: DGGITQSPKYLFRKEGQNVTLSCEQNLNHDAMYWYRQDPGQGLRLIYYSQIVNDFQKGDIAEGYSVSREKKESFPLTVTSAQKNPTAFYLCASSIDRGGLGEQFFGPGTRLTVL.

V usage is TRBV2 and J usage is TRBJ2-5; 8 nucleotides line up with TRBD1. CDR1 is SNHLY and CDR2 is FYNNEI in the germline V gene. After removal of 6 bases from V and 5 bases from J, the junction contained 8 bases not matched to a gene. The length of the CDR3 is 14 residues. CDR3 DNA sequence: TGTGCCAGCAGGGACAGGGTTTTGAGGGAGACCCAGTACTTC. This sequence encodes CASRDRVLRETQYF. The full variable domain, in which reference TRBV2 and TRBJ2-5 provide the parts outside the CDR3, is EPEVTQTPSHQVTQMGQEVILRCVPISNHLYFYWYRQILGQKVEFLVSFYNNEISEKSEIFDDQFSVERPDGSNFTLKIRSTKLEDSAMYFCASRDRVLRETQYFGPGTRLLVL.

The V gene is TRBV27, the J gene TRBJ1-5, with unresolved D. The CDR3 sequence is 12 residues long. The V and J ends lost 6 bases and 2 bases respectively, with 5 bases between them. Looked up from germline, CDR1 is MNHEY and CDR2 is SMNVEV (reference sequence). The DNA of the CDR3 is TGTGCCAGCAGCCCAGGCAATCAGCCCCAGCATTTT. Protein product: CASSPGNQPQHF.

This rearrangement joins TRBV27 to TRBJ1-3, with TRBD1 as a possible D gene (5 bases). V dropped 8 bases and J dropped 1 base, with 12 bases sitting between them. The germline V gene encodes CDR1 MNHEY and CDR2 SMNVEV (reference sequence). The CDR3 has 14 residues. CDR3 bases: TGTGCCAGCTCCTCCGGGGGGTCTGGAAACACCATATATTTT. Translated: CASSSGGSGNTIYF.

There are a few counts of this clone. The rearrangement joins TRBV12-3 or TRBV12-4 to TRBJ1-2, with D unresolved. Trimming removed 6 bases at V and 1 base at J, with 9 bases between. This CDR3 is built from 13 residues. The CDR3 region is CASRSTLNYGYTF. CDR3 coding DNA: TGTGCCAGCAGATCGACCCTTAACTATGGCTACACCTTC.

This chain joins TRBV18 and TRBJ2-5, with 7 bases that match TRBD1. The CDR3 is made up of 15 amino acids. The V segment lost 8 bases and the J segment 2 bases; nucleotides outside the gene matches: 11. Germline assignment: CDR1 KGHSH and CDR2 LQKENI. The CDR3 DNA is TGTGCCAGCCAACAGTCAACAGGGGTACAAGAGACCCAGTACTTC. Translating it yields CASQQSTGVQETQYF.

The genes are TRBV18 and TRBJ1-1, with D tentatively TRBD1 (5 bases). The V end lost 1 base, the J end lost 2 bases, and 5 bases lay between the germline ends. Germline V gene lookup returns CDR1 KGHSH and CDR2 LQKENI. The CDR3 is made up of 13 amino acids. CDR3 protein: CASSPRTNTEAFF. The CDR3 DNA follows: TGTGCCAGCTCACCACGGACAAACACTGAAGCTTTCTTT.

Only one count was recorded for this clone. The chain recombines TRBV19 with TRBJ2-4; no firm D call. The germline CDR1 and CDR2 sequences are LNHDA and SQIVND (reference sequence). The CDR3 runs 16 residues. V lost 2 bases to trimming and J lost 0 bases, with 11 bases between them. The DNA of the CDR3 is TGTGCCAGTAGTATACAGAGAAACCTAGCCAAAAACATTCAGTACTTC. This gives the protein CASSIQRNLAKNIQYF. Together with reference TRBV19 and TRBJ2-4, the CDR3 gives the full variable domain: DGGITQSPKYLFRKEGQNVTLSCEQNLNHDAMYWYRQDPGQGLRLIYYSQIVNDFQKGDIAEGYSVSREKKESFPLTVTSAQKNPTAFYLCASSIQRNLAKNIQYFGAGTRLSVL.

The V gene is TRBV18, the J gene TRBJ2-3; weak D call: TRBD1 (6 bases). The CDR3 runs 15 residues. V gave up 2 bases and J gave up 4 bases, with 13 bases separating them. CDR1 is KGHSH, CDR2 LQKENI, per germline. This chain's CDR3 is CASSPNRAASDTQYF. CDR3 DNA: TGTGCCAGCTCACCAAACAGGGCAGCTTCAGATACGCAGTATTTT.

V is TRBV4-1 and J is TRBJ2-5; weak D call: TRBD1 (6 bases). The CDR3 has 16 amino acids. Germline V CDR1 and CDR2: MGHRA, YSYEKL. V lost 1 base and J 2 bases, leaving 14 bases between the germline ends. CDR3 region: CASSQATGTPQETQYF. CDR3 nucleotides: TGCGCCAGCAGCCAAGCGACCGGGACACCGCAAGAGACCCAGTACTTC.

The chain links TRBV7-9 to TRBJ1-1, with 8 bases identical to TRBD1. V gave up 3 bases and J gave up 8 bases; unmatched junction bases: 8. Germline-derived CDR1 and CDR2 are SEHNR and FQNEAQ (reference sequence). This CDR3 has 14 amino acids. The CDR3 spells CASSFQGAIPEAFF. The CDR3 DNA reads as TGTGCCAGCAGCTTTCAGGGGGCCATCCCCGAAGCTTTCTTT.

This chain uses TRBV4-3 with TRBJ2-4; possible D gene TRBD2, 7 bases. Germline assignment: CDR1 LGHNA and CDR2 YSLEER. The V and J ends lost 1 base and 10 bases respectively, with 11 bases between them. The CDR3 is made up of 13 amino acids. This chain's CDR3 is CASSQGEGGIQYF. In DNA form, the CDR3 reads TGCGCCAGCAGCCAAGGAGAGGGGGGGATTCAGTACTTC.